The clone carrying this TCR beta chain was seen many times. Its antigen is not known. This entry belongs to a study of early T cells in non-severe SARS-CoV-2 infection. The overall study: RNA in bulk from unsorted whole blood was sequenced, and chains were unpaired. Findings and caveats of the study: VDJdb matches were skewed toward anti-spike CD8 T cell responses.

Unique molecular identifiers were added to individual cDNA molecules. TCRdb used MiXCR to reprocess the 5' RACE reads, holding one entry per CDR3 protein. The table lists tens of thousands of distinct CDR3 sequences, 5% of them singletons. The V and J ends lost 6 bases and 6 bases respectively, with 9 bases between them. Looked up from germline, CDR1 is SEHNR and CDR2 is FQNEAQ (reference sequence). The length of the CDR3 is 12 residues. The sample here was whole blood, taken at baseline. The rearrangement links TRBV7-9 to TRBJ2-1; D is uncertain. This sequence was found in an adult who was a healthcare worker with PCR-confirmed SARS-CoV-2 infection or an uninfected control (not recorded which). CDR3 coding DNA: TGTGCCAGCAGGACAAGCCCCAATGAGCAGTTCTTC. It encodes CASRTSPNEQFF.